This T cell receptor (beta chain) was documented in a study of graft-versus-host responses after intestinal transplantation. Repertoires were generated with immunoSEQ multiplex PCR, while TCRdb's copy carries only in-frame clones and drops some. The data contain about 97,000 clones, 90% of them singletons. Per the germline V gene, CDR1 is LNHDA and CDR2 is SQIVND (reference sequence). J gave up 3 bases and V 3 bases, and 11 bases lay outside the gene matches. The CDR3 length is 17 residues. Study findings and constraints: Circulating GvH clones peaking coincided with falling HvG clones soon after transplant.

About this clone: Its target is not known.

The sequence was collected from a human patient who received an intestinal transplant, so some T cells may come from the graft donor. V usage is TRBV19 and J usage is TRBJ2-3; 8 nucleotides match TRBD2. Here the sequenced sample was PBMCs, taken roughly 410 days after intestinal transplant. The CDR3 loop reads CASSIYRGGLETDTQYF. CDR3 sequence (DNA): TGTGCCAGTAGTATTTACCGGGGGGGCCTCGAGACAGATACGCAGTATTTT.